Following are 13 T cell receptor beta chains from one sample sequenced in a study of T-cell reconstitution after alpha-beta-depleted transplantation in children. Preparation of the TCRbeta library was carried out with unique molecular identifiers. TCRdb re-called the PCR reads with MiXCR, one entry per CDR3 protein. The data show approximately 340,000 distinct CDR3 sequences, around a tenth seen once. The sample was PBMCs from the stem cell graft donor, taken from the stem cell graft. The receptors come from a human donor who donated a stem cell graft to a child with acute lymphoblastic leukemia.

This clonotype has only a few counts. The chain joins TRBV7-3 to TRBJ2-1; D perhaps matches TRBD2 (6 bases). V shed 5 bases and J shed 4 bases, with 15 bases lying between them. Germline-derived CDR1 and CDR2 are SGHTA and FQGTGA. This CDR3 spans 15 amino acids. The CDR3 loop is CASSLGSPGYNEQFF. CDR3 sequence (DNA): TGTGCCAGCAGCCTCGGGAGCCCGGGGTACAATGAGCAGTTCTTC.

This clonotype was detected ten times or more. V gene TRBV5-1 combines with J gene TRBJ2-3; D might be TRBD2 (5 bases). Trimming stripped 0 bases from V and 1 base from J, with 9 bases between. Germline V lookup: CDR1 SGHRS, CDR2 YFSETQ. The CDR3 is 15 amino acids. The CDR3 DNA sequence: TGCGCCAGCAGCTTGGCCGTCGGGGGCACAGATACGCAGTATTTT. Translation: CASSLAVGGTDTQYF.

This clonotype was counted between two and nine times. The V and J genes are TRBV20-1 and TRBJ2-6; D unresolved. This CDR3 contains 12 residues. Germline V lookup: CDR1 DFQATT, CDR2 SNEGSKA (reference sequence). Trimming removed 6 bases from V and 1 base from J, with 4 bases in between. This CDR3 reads CSAGSGANVLTF. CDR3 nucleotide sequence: TGCAGTGCCGGATCTGGGGCCAACGTCCTGACTTTC.

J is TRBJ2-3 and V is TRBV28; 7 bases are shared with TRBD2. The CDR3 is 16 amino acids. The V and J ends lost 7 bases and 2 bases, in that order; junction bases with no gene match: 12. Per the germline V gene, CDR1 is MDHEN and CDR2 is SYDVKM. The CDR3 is CASTTGGAGPTDTQYF. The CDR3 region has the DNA TGTGCCAGCACCACTGGAGGAGCGGGGCCCACAGATACGCAGTATTTT.

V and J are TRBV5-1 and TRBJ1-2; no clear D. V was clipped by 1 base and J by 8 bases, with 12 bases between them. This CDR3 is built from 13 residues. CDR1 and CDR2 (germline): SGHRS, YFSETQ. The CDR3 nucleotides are TGCGCCAGCAGCTTGCGTTGGACTGGCGGCTACACCTTC. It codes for CASSLRWTGGYTF.

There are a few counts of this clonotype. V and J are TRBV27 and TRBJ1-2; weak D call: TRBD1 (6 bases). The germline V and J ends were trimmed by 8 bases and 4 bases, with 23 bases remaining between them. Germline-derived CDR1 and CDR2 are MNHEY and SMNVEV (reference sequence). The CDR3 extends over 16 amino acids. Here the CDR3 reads CASSRGVVDNSYGYTF. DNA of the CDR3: TGTGCCAGCTCCAGGGGCGTCGTGGACAACAGCTATGGCTACACCTTC.

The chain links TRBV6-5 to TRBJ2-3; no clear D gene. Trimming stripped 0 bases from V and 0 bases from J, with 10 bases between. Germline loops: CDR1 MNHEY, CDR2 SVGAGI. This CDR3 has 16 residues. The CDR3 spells CASSYSMAPSTDTQYF. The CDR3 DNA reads TGTGCCAGCAGTTACTCGATGGCCCCTAGCACAGATACGCAGTATTTT.

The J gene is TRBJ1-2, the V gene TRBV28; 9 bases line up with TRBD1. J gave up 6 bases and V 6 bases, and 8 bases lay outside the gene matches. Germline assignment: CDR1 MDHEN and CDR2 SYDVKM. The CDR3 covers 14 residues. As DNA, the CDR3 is TGTGCCAGCAGCCTATGGGGGACAGGGAATGGCTACACCTTC. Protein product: CASSLWGTGNGYTF.

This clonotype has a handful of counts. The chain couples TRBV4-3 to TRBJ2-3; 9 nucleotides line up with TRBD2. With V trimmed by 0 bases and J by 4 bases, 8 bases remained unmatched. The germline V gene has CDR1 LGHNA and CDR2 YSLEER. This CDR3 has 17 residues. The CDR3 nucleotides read TGCGCCAGCAGCCAAGATGGGCGGGAGGGCCAGGCAGATACGCAGTATTTT. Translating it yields CASSQDGREGQADTQYF.

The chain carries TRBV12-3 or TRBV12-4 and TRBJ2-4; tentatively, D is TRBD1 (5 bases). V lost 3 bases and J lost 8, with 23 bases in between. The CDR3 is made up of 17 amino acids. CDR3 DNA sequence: TGTGCCAGCAGTTTCGGAGAGGCAGGGTGGTTGGTGGACATTCAGTACTTC. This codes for CASSFGEAGWLVDIQYF.

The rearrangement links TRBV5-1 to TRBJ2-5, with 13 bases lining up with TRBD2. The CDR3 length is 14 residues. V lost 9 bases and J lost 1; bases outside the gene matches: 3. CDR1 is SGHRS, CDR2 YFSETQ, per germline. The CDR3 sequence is CATGTSGTQETQYF. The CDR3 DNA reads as TGCGCCACCGGGACTAGCGGGACCCAAGAGACCCAGTACTTC.

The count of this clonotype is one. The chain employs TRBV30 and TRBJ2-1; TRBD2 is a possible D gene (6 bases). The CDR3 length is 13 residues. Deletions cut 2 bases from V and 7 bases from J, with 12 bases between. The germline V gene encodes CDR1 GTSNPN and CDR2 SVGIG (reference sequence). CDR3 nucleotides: TGTGCCTGGAGTCGGGGGTATGCGAATGAGCAGTTCTTC. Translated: CAWSRGYANEQFF.

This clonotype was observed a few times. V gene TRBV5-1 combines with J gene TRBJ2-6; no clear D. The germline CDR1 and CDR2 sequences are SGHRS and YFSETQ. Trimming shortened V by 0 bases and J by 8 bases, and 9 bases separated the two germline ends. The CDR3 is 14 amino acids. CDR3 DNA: TGCGCCAGCAGCTTGGTTGAAGGTCCCAACGTCCTGACTTTC. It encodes CASSLVEGPNVLTF.